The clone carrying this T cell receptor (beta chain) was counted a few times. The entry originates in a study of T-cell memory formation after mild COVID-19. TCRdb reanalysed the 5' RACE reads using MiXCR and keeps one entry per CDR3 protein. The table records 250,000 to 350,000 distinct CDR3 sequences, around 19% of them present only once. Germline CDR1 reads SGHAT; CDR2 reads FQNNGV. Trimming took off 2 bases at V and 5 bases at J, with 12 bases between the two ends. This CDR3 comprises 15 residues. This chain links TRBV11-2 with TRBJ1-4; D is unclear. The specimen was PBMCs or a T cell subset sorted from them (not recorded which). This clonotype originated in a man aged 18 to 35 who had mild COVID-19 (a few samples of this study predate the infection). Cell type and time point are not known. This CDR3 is CASSLKSQPNEKLFF. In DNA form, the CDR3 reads TGTGCCAGCAGCTTAAAGTCTCAGCCGAATGAAAAACTGTTTTTT.